Reported below is one T cell receptor (beta chain). Antigen: not known. Given a much more abundant clone one base away, this may be a read error. Noted time point: pre-sensitization, week 0. Treatment in this sample: therapeutic diphenylcyclopropenone sensitization with weekly scalp DPC. This CDR3 contains 20 residues. V lost 1 base and J 1 base, leaving 22 bases between the germline ends. Per germline, CDR1 LGHDT and CDR2 YNNKEL (reference sequence). Individual cDNA molecules had unique molecular identifiers attached to them by the library. TCRdb analysed the RACE reads with MiXCR anew, one entry per CDR3 protein. The data show tens of thousands of distinct CDR3 sequences, 10% to 12% seen once. This entry comes from a study of human T cells and chemical hapten exposure. About the study: Patients, mostly women, had alopecia areata, alopecia totalis or alopecia universalis. Whole-study findings and limits: PT1 expanded TCR counts and patch test score were linked, and their correlation was positive. Expanded TCRs grouped into significantly more large CDR3 similarity clusters than controls produced.

The chain employs TRBV3-1 and TRBJ2-2, with D possibly being TRBD1 (5 bases). This clonotype originated in a woman aged 40 to 55 with alopecia areata. Some clones in this sample may be carry-over from other donors' samples. This material consisted of whole blood, taken in connection with sensitization to the hapten diphenylcyclopropenone (DPC). The CDR3 protein is CASSQAHRSPTGLNTGELFF. The CDR3 DNA follows: TGTGCCAGCAGCCAAGCGCACAGGTCCCCTACTGGTTTGAACACCGGGGAGCTGTTTTTT.